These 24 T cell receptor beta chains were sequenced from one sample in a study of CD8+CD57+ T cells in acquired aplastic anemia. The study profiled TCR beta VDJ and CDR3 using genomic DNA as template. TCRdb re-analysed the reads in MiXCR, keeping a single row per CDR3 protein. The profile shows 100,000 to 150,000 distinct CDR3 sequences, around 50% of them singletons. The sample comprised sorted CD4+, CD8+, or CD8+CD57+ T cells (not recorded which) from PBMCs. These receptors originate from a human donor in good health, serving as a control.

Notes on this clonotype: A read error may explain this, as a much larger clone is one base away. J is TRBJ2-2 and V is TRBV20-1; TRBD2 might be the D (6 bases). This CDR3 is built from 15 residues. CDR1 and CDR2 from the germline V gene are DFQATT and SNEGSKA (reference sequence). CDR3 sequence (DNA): TGCAGTCCTAGAGCCGGGACTCAGGTAGCCGGGGAGCTGTTTTTT. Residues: CSPRAGTQVAGELFF.

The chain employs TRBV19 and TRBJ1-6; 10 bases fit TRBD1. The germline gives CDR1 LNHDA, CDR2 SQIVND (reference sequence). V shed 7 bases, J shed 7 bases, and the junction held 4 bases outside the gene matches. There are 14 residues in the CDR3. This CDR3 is CASNSGQGNSPLHF. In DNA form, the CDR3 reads TGTGCCAGTAACTCGGGACAGGGGAATTCACCCCTCCACTTT.

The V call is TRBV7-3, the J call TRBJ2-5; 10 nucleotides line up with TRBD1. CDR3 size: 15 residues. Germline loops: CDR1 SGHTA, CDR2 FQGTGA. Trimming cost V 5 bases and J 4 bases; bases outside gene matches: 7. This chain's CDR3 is CASSLGQGGGETQYF. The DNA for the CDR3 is TGTGCCAGCAGCCTTGGACAGGGGGGGGGAGAGACCCAGTACTTC.

The CDR3 nucleotides read TGCAGCGTTGGAAGTTCTCCGGCTAGCCAATACGAGCAGTACTTC. As protein: CSVGSSPASQYEQYF. The V and J genes are TRBV29-1 and TRBJ2-7; possibly TRBD2 for D (5 bases). The CDR3 sequence is 15 residues long. V shed 4 bases and J shed 4 bases, with 20 bases lying between them. Germline CDR1 and CDR2: SQVTM and ANQGSEA.

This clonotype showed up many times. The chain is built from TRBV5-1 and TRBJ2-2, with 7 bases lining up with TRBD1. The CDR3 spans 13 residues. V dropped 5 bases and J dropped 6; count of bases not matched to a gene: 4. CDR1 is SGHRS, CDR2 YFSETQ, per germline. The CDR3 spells CASSIQGSGELFF. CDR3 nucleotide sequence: TGCGCCAGCAGTATACAGGGGTCCGGGGAGCTGTTTTTT.

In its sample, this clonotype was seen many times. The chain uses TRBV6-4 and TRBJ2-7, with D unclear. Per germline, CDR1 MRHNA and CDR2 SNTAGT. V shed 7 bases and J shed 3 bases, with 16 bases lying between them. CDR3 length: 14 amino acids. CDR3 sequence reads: CASKLRPKRYEQYF. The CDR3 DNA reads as TGTGCCAGCAAACTGAGACCCAAGCGCTACGAGCAGTACTTC.

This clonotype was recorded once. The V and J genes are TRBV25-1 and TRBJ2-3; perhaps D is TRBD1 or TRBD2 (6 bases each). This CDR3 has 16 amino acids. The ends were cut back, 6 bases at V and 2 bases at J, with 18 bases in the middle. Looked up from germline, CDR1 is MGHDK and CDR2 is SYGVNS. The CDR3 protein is CASSSTQGGLTDTQYF. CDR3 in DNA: TGTGCCAGCAGCTCAACTCAAGGGGGGCTCACAGATACGCAGTATTTT. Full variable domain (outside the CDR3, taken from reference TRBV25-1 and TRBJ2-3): EADIYQTPRYLVIGTGKKITLECSQTMGHDKMYWYQQDPGMELHLIHYSYGVNSTEKGDLSSESTVSRIRTEHFPLTLESARPSHTSQYLCASSSTQGGLTDTQYFGPGTRLTVL.

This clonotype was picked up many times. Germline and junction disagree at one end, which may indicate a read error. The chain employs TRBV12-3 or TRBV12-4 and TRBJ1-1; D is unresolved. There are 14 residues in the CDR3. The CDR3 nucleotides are TGTGCCAGCAGTTCAAGAGTACTGAAAACTGAAGCTTTCTTT. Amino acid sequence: CASSSRVLKTEAFF.

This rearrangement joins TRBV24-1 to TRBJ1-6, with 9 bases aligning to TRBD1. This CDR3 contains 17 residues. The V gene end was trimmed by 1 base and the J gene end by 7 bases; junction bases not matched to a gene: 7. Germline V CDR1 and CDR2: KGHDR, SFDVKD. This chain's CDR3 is CATSDLLHGTGNSPLHF. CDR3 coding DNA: TGTGCCACCAGTGATTTATTACACGGGACAGGGAATTCACCCCTCCACTTT.

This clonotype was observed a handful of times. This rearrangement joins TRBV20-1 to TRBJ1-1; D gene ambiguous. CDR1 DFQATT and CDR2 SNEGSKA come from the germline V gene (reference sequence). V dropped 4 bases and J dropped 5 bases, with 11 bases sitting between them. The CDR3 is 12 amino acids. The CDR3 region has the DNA TGCAGTGCTACCCCCGGTGGGACTGAAGCTTTCTTT. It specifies CSATPGGTEAFF.

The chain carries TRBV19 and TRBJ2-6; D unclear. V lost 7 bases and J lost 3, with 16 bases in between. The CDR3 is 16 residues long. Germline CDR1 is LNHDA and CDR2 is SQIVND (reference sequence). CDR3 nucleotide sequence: TGTGCCAGTAATATGTTGCGAGGTTATGGGGCCAACGTCCTGACTTTC. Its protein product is CASNMLRGYGANVLTF.

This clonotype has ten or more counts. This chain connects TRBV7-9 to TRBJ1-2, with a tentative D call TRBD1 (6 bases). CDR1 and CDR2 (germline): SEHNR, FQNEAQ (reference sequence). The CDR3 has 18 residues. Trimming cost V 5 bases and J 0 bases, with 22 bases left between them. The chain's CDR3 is CASSAGLRTDRTNYGYTF. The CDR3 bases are TGTGCCAGCAGCGCAGGCCTGAGGACAGACCGGACTAACTATGGCTACACCTTC.

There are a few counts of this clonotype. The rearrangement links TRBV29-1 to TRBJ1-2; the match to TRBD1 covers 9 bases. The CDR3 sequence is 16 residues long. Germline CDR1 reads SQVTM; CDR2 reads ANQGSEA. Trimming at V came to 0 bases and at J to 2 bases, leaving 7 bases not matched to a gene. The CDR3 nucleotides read TGCAGCGTTGAAGATGACGGGACAGGGCTCAACTATGGCTACACCTTC. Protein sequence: CSVEDDGTGLNYGYTF.

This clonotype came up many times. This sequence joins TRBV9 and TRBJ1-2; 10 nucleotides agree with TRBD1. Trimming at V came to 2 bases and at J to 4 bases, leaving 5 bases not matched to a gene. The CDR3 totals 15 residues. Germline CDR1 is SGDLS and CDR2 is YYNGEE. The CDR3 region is CASSVTTGGGYGYTF. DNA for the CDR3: TGTGCCAGCAGCGTCACGACAGGGGGCGGCTATGGCTACACCTTC.

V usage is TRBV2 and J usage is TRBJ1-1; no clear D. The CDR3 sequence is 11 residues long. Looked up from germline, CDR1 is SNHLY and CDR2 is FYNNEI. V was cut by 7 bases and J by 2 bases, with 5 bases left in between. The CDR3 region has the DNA TGTGCCAGCAAAGTAAACACTGAAGCTTTCTTT. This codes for CASKVNTEAFF.

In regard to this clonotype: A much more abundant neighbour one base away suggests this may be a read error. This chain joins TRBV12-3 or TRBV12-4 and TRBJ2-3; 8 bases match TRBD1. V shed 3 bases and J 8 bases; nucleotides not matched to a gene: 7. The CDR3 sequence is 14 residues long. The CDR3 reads CASSFRQGAGTQYF. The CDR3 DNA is TGTGCCAGCAGTTTTCGGCAGGGGGCGGGTACGCAGTATTTT.

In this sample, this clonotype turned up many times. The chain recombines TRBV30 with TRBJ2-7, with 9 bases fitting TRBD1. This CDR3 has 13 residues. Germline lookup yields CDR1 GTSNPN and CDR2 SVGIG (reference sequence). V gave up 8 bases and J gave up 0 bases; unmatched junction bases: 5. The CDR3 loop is CARTTGGSYEQYF. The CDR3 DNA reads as TGTGCCCGGACGACAGGGGGCTCCTACGAGCAGTACTTC.

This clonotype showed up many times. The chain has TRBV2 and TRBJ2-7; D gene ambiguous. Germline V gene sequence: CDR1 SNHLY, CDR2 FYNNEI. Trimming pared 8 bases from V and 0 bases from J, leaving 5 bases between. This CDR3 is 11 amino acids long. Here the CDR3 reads CASHSSYEQYF. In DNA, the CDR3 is TGTGCCAGCCACTCCTCCTACGAGCAGTACTTC. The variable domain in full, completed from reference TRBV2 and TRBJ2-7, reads EPEVTQTPSHQVTQMGQEVILRCVPISNHLYFYWYRQILGQKVEFLVSFYNNEISEKSEIFDDQFSVERPDGSNFTLKIRSTKLEDSAMYFCASHSSYEQYFGPGTRLTVT.

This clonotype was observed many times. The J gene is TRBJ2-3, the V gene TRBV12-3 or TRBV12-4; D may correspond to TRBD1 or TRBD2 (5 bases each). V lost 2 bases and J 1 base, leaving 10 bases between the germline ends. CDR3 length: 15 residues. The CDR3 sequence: CASSLSGTGTDTQYF. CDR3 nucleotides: TGTGCCAGCAGTTTATCGGGGACCGGCACAGATACGCAGTATTTT.

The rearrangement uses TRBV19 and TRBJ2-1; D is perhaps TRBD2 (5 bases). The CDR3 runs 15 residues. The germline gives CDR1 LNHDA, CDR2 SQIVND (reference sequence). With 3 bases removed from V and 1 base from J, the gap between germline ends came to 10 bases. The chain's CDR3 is CASSMSRGSYNEQFF. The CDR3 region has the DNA TGTGCCAGTAGTATGTCCCGGGGATCCTACAATGAGCAGTTCTTC.

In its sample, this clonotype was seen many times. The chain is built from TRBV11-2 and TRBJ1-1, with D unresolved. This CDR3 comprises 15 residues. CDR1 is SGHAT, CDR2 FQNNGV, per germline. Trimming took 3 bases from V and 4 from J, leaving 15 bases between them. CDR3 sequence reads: CASSFLLRGGTEAFF. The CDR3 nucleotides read TGTGCCAGCAGCTTTCTGCTTCGGGGAGGCACTGAAGCTTTCTTT.

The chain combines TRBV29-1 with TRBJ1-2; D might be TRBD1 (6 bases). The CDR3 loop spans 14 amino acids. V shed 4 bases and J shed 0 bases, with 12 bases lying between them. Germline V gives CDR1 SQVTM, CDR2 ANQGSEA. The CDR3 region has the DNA TGCAGCGTTGGCGGGGGGCGTGCTAACTATGGCTACACCTTC. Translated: CSVGGGRANYGYTF.

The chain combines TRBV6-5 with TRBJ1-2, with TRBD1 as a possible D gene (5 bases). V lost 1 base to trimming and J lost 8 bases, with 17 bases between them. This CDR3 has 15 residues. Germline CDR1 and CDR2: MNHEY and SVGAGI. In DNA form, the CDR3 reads TGTGCCAGCAGTTACTTACCGGGGGACCGAGAGGGCTACACCTTC. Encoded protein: CASSYLPGDREGYTF.

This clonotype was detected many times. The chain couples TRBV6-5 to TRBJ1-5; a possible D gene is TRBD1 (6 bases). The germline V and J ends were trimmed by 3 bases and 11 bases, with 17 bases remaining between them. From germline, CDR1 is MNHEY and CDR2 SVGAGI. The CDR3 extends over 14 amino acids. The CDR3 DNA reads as TGTGCCAGCAGTTATAAGGGGGTCCCGAGGACCCAGCATTTT. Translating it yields CASSYKGVPRTQHF.